This TCR beta chain was observed in a study of siplizumab effects on memory and regulatory T cells. There are 13 residues in the CDR3. Germline V gene data show CDR1 as LNHDA and CDR2 as SQIVND (reference sequence). The V gene end was trimmed by 6 bases and the J gene end by 5 bases; junction bases not matched to a gene: 5. Assay used: immunoSEQ multiplex PCR; TCRdb lists only in-frame clones, some missing. The sample includes more than 70,000 clones, 95% of them seen just once. The sample was CD8+ T cells sorted from blood. The receptor's source is a human donor in good health. V and J are TRBV19 and TRBJ2-7, with TRBD1 identical over 9 bases. CDR3 DNA sequence: TGTGCCAGTAGCCCCGGGACAGGGAACGAGCAGTACTTC. It translates to CASSPGTGNEQYF.